Shown below are 32 T cell receptor beta chains from a single sample sequenced in a study. TCRdb ran MiXCR on the RT-PCR reads and lists one entry per CDR3 protein. Among about 700,000 distinct CDR3 sequences, 12% to 15% were seen once, and the ten largest hold roughly 4%. The sequencing input was memory CD4+ T cells from blood. Receptors were obtained from a female donor in good health, serving as a healthy control.

The V gene is TRBV30, the J gene TRBJ2-3; 16 bases are shared with TRBD2. This CDR3 is 13 amino acids long. The V gene's germline CDR1 is GTSNPN and CDR2 SVGIG (reference sequence). J lost 9 bases, V lost 8 bases, and 5 bases had no gene match. CDR3 protein: CAGGTSGRGTQYF. The CDR3 nucleotides are TGTGCCGGGGGGACTAGCGGGAGGGGGACGCAGTATTTT.

The chain recombines TRBV7-2 with TRBJ2-1, with a weak D call TRBD2 (5 bases). CDR3 length: 15 amino acids. Per the germline V gene, CDR1 is SGHTA and CDR2 is FQGNSA. Between the trimmed V and J ends, which lost 6 bases and 2 bases, there was a span of 14 bases. As DNA, the CDR3 is TGTGCCAGCAGTGTAAGGAGCGGCACCTACAATGAGCAGTTCTTC. Translation: CASSVRSGTYNEQFF.

This clonotype showed up just a few times. J is TRBJ1-1 and V is TRBV29-1; TRBD1 is a possible D gene (6 bases). Germline V gene lookup returns CDR1 SQVTM and CDR2 ANQGSEA. The V and J ends lost 7 bases and 0 bases respectively, with 12 bases between them. The CDR3 has 13 amino acids. Here the CDR3 DNA reads TGCAGCGCCGGGACAACGATGAACACTGAAGCTTTCTTT. It specifies CSAGTTMNTEAFF.

Comments on this clonotype: The junction does not match germline at one end; this may be a read error. This chain links TRBV25-1 with TRBJ1-6, with a weak D call TRBD1 (5 bases). The CDR3 runs to 15 residues. Germline V lookup: CDR1 MGHDK, CDR2 SYGVNS. Here the CDR3 DNA reads TGTTCCAGCAGTGAATACGGGGAGGGGAGTTCACCCCTCCACTTT. This sequence encodes CSSSEYGEGSSPLHF.

As concerns this clonotype: A much larger clone sits a single nucleotide away, making a read error possible. The chain uses TRBV11-2 and TRBJ2-5; TRBD1 or TRBD2 may be the D gene (7 bases each). The CDR3 extends over 16 amino acids. Germline CDR1 SGHAT, CDR2 FQNNGV. Between the trimmed V and J ends, which lost 1 base and 5 bases, there was a span of 17 bases. The CDR3 region is CASSLVRQGGGETQYF. The DNA of the CDR3 is TGTGCCAGCAGCTTAGTGAGGCAGGGGGGAGGGGAGACCCAGTACTTC.

A few counts support this clonotype. The J gene is TRBJ2-1, the V gene TRBV7-2; no clear D. Trimming shortened V by 3 bases and J by 4 bases, and 7 bases separated the two germline ends. The germline CDR1 and CDR2 sequences are SGHTA and FQGNSA. The CDR3 runs 13 residues. The CDR3 is CASSFNGYNEQFF. The DNA of the CDR3 is TGTGCCAGCAGCTTTAACGGTTACAATGAGCAGTTCTTC.

This clonotype was seen only a few times. The V gene is TRBV6-1, the J gene TRBJ1-5, with unresolved D. The germline V gene has CDR1 MNHNS and CDR2 SASEGT. V was shortened by 6 bases and J by 5 bases, with 11 bases between the two germline ends. This CDR3 region has 13 residues. Here the CDR3 reads CASRPDRDQPQHF. The DNA of the CDR3 is TGTGCCAGCAGGCCTGACCGAGATCAGCCCCAGCATTTT.

This chain links TRBV9 with TRBJ2-5, with D perhaps matching TRBD1 (6 bases). Trimming shortened V by 0 bases and J by 2 bases, and 11 bases separated the two germline ends. The CDR3 loop spans 15 amino acids. Germline CDR1 and CDR2: SGDLS and YYNGEE. The CDR3 bases are TGTGCCAGCAGCGTAGATTCGACAGGACAAGAGACCCAGTACTTC. Amino acids: CASSVDSTGQETQYF.

This clonotype showed up just a few times. The CDR3 DNA sequence: TGTGCCAGCAGAGCAGGTCCGACAGGGACTTTGGGTACCGGGGAGCTGTTTTTT. Amino acids: CASRAGPTGTLGTGELFF. The chain employs TRBV27 and TRBJ2-2, with TRBD1 as a possible D gene (7 bases). V shed 6 bases and J shed 5 bases, with 25 bases lying between them. The germline V gene has CDR1 MNHEY and CDR2 SMNVEV (reference sequence). CDR3 length: 18 amino acids.

A note on this clonotype: A junction end diverges from the germline sequence, so it may reflect a read error. CDR3: CATGLYGYTF. Written as DNA, the CDR3 is TGTGCCACCGGATTATATGGGTACACCTTC. The chain couples TRBV24-1 to TRBJ1-2; D gene unclear. Germline values: CDR1 KGHDR, CDR2 SFDVKD. The CDR3 runs 10 residues.

The rearrangement uses TRBV7-2 and TRBJ2-5, with D possibly TRBD2 on 6 matching bases. The CDR3 extends over 16 amino acids. Germline V lookup: CDR1 SGHTA, CDR2 FQGNSA. The V and J ends lost 1 base and 0 bases respectively, with 12 bases between them. CDR3 sequence (DNA): TGTGCCAGCAGCTTAGGAGGTAGCGGCCACCAAGAGACCCAGTACTTC. Amino acid sequence: CASSLGGSGHQETQYF.

A note on this clonotype: A junction end diverges from the germline sequence, so it may reflect a read error. The chain combines TRBV5-1 with TRBJ2-6, with D possibly called TRBD1 or TRBD2 (6 bases each). Germline loops: CDR1 SGHRS, CDR2 YFSETQ. The CDR3 extends over 18 amino acids. This chain's CDR3 is CASRGGRTEASGANVLTF. CDR3 in DNA: TGCGCCAGCAGGGGAGGACGGACAGAAGCCTCTGGGGCCAACGTCCTGACTTTT.

The V call is TRBV6-5, the J call TRBJ2-5; TRBD2 agrees at 8 bases. Germline V gene sequence: CDR1 MNHEY, CDR2 SVGAGI. This CDR3 has 15 amino acids. The ends lost 1 base at V and 5 bases at J; junction bases unmatched: 6. The CDR3 bases are TGTGCCAGCAGTTACTACCTAGCGGGCCTCGAGACCCAGTACTTC. Translated, it gives CASSYYLAGLETQYF.

This clonotype was picked up many times. The CDR3 nucleotides read TGTGCCAGCAAGAGAGCATCAGGGATGCAGGGCTCCGAGCAGTACTTC. Its protein is CASKRASGMQGSEQYF. The chain joins TRBV5-4 to TRBJ2-7; possibly TRBD1 for D (5 bases). The ends were cut back, 6 bases at V and 6 bases at J, with 25 bases in the middle. This CDR3 spans 16 amino acids. The germline CDR1 and CDR2 sequences are SGHNT and YYREEE (reference sequence).

In this sample, this clonotype turned up a few times. The rearrangement joins TRBV18 to TRBJ1-1; no definite D call. V shed 1 base and J shed 0 bases, with 12 bases lying between them. CDR3 size: 16 residues. Germline-derived CDR1 and CDR2 are KGHSH and LQKENI. CDR3: CASSPLADPMNTEAFF. The CDR3 DNA sequence: TGTGCCAGCTCACCACTGGCCGACCCCATGAACACTGAAGCTTTCTTT.

This clonotype was seen repeatedly, ten times or more. V usage is TRBV7-2 and J usage is TRBJ2-3; 9 bases align to TRBD2. V was clipped by 3 bases and J by 2 bases; unmatched bases: 21. This CDR3 comprises 21 residues. Germline V gene lookup returns CDR1 SGHTA and CDR2 FQGNSA. The CDR3 region has the DNA TGTGCCAGCAGCTTCCGCCTGTTTCGAGCGGGAGGCCTCGCTACCACAGATACGCAGTATTTT. Translated, it gives CASSFRLFRAGGLATTDTQYF.

This clonotype showed up just a few times. The V call is TRBV7-2, the J call TRBJ1-2; tentatively, D is TRBD1 (5 bases). This CDR3 comprises 15 residues. Germline lookup yields CDR1 SGHTA and CDR2 FQGNSA. The V gene lost 2 bases and the J gene lost 3 bases, with 13 bases spanning the gap. CDR3 amino acids: CASSLQSRADYGYTF. The CDR3 DNA follows: TGTGCCAGCAGCTTACAAAGCAGGGCAGACTATGGCTACACCTTC.

This clonotype was counted only a few times. V and J are TRBV28 and TRBJ1-1, with a weak D call TRBD1 (6 bases). The ends were cut back, 7 bases at V and 5 bases at J, with 23 bases in the middle. Germline CDR1 is MDHEN and CDR2 is SYDVKM. The CDR3 extends over 16 amino acids. The CDR3 DNA sequence: TGTGCCAGCAACGCTCCCAAAGGGGGAGGAAAAACTGAAGCTTTCTTT. This encodes CASNAPKGGGKTEAFF.

The V and J genes are TRBV28 and TRBJ2-1; TRBD1 is a possible D gene (6 bases). The V end was cut by 10 bases, the J end by 3 bases, with 13 bases between. The CDR3 contains 13 residues. The germline CDR1 and CDR2 sequences are MDHEN and SYDVKM. CDR3 sequence reads: CATGWGLYNEQFF. The DNA of the CDR3 is TGTGCCACCGGGTGGGGGCTCTACAATGAGCAGTTCTTC.

This clonotype was seen repeatedly, ten times or more. The J gene is TRBJ1-1, the V gene TRBV29-1, with a weak D call TRBD1 (6 bases). Trimming shortened V by 4 bases and J by 0 bases, and 12 bases separated the two germline ends. The CDR3 is made up of 14 amino acids. Germline CDR1 is SQVTM and CDR2 is ANQGSEA. The CDR3 nucleotides read TGCAGCGTTGCACAGGGCTCCATGAACACTGAAGCTTTCTTT. Its translation is CSVAQGSMNTEAFF.

V gene TRBV5-1 combines with J gene TRBJ2-3; tentatively, D is TRBD2 (5 bases). CDR1 and CDR2 (germline): SGHRS, YFSETQ. The CDR3 has 16 amino acids. V was pared by 1 base and J by 3 bases, with 15 bases between. The CDR3 nucleotides read TGCGCCAGCAGCTTGTCAGCTAGCTTTGGTACAGATACGCAGTATTTT. Amino acid sequence: CASSLSASFGTDTQYF. The entire variable domain, with the rest obtained from reference TRBV5-1 and TRBJ2-3, is as follows: KAGVTQTPRYLIKTRGQQVTLSCSPISGHRSVSWYQQTPGQGLQFLFEYFSETQRNKGNFPGRFSGRQFSNSRSEMNVSTLELGDSALYLCASSLSASFGTDTQYFGPGTRLTVL.

This clonotype appeared a few times. The rearrangement joins TRBV6-6 to TRBJ1-1; D is possibly TRBD1 (6 bases). V lost 7 bases and J lost 6, with 12 bases in between. The CDR3 contains 12 residues. Per germline, CDR1 MNHNY and CDR2 SVGAGI (reference sequence). CDR3 bases: TGTGCCAGCAATCAGGGGAGGGCTGAAGCTTTCTTT. Its translation: CASNQGRAEAFF.

This clonotype was seen repeatedly, ten times or more. The V and J genes are TRBV7-2 and TRBJ1-1, with no clear D. The germline gives CDR1 SGHTA, CDR2 FQGNSA. CDR3 length equals 15 residues. V was shortened by 1 base and J by 2 bases, with 11 bases between the two germline ends. The CDR3 nucleotides are TGTGCCAGCAGCTTAGGTCCGGACGTCAACACTGAAGCTTTCTTT. This translates into CASSLGPDVNTEAFF.

The chain carries TRBV27 and TRBJ2-1; 7 nucleotides match TRBD2. The CDR3 is made up of 13 amino acids. Germline trimming cut 4 bases from V and 15 bases from J; bases unmatched to any gene: 12. CDR1 and CDR2 from the germline V gene are MNHEY and SMNVEV (reference sequence). CDR3 DNA: TGTGCCAGCAGTTCAAATCGAGCGGGGACGAGGTTCTTC. Amino acids: CASSSNRAGTRFF.

This clonotype was counted many times. V gene TRBV5-1 combines with J gene TRBJ1-1; no firm D call. This CDR3 region has 14 residues. Germline CDR1 reads SGHRS; CDR2 reads YFSETQ. The V gene lost 4 bases and the J gene lost 6 bases, with 16 bases spanning the gap. The CDR3 loop is CASSLLKDGAEAFF. CDR3 DNA sequence: TGCGCCAGCAGCCTCCTCAAAGATGGCGCTGAAGCTTTCTTT.

The rearrangement joins TRBV6-6 to TRBJ2-2; 10 positions match TRBD2. The CDR3 is made up of 16 amino acids. Germline CDR1 reads MNHNY; CDR2 reads SVGAGI (reference sequence). The trim removed 7 bases at V and 3 bases at J, leaving 8 bases unmatched. DNA for the CDR3: TGTGCCAGCACCCCTAGCGGGGGCTGGGACACCGGGGAGCTGTTTTTT. Translation: CASTPSGGWDTGELFF.

This clonotype has only a few counts. The rearrangement joins TRBV12-3 or TRBV12-4 to TRBJ2-7; no reliable D call. This CDR3 has 15 amino acids. The V gene lost 6 bases and the J gene lost 5 bases, with 20 bases spanning the gap. CDR3 amino acids: CASSQTTGRRDEQYF. As DNA, the CDR3 is TGTGCCAGCAGCCAAACGACCGGCCGTCGCGACGAGCAGTACTTC.

The CDR3 region has the DNA TGTGCCAGCAGCGCCGGACAGGGGGCCTTCTCTGGAAACACCATATATTTT. It translates to CASSAGQGAFSGNTIYF. This chain joins TRBV9 and TRBJ1-3, with 11 bases fitting TRBD1. Trimming took 3 bases from V and 0 from J; bases not matched to a gene: 5. The CDR3 is made up of 17 amino acids. CDR1 and CDR2 (germline): SGDLS, YYNGEE.

The CDR3 DNA follows: TGTGCCAGCAGTTCCCATAGTTCCAGTGAGCAGTTCTTC. Protein product: CASSSHSSSEQFF. The V gene is TRBV27, the J gene TRBJ2-1, with D hard to call. With 4 bases removed from V and 9 bases from J, the gap between germline ends came to 13 bases. Germline-derived CDR1 and CDR2 are MNHEY and SMNVEV (reference sequence). This CDR3 is 13 amino acids long.

In this sample, this clonotype turned up a few times. The chain couples TRBV5-5 to TRBJ1-3; tentative D call: TRBD1 (5 bases). The CDR3 covers 15 residues. The germline gives CDR1 SGHKS, CDR2 YYEKEE (reference sequence). Deletions cut 4 bases from V and 1 base from J, with 12 bases between. CDR3 region: CASSPRGESGNTIYF. CDR3 in DNA: TGTGCCAGCAGCCCGAGGGGCGAATCTGGAAACACCATATATTTT.

This clonotype was found many times. CDR3 DNA sequence: TGCAGTGCTATAGCGACTAGCGGGCTTTACGAGCAGTACTTC. Residues: CSAIATSGLYEQYF. The rearrangement uses TRBV20-1 and TRBJ2-7; 10 positions match TRBD2. Trimming at V came to 4 bases and at J to 4 bases, leaving 7 bases not matched to a gene. In germline, CDR1 is DFQATT, CDR2 SNEGSKA (reference sequence). The CDR3 is 14 residues long.

This sequence joins TRBV27 and TRBJ1-6; D is unresolved. Trimming pared 6 bases from V and 5 bases from J, leaving 8 bases between. The CDR3 covers 13 residues. Germline CDR1 is MNHEY and CDR2 is SMNVEV (reference sequence). For the CDR3, the DNA is TGTGCCAGCAGGGAAAAAAATAATTCACCCCTCCACTTT. It encodes CASREKNNSPLHF.